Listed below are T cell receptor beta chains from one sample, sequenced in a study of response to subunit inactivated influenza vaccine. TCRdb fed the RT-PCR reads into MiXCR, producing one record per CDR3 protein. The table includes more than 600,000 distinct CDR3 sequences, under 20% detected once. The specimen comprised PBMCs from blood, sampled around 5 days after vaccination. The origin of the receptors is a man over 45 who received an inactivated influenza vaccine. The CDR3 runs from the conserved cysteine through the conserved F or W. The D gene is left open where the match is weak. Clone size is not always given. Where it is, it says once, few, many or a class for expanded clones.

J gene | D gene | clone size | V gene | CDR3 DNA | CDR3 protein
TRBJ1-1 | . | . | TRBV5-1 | TGCGCCAGCAGCTTGGGTGGGGGTGGATTCACTGAAGCTTTCTTT | CASSLGGGGFTEAFF
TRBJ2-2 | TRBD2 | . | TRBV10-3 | TGTGCCATCAGTGGACGACTAGCGGGAGGCTCCGGGGAGCTGTTTTTT | CAISGRLAGGSGELFF
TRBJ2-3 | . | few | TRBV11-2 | TGTGCCAGCAGCTTCCCCGGGTCCTACACAGATACGCAGTATTTT | CASSFPGSYTDTQYF
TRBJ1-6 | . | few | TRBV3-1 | TGTGCCAGCAGCCAAGACAGCCAGATCAGTTCACCCCTCCACTTT | CASSQDSQISSPLHF
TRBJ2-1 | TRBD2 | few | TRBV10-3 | TGTGCCATCAGTGTCTCTAGCGGGATCTACAATGAGCAGTTCTTC | CAISVSSGIYNEQFF
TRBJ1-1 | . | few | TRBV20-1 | TGCAGTGCTAGTCCCTTTGTGGGGAACACTGAAGCTTTCTTT | CSASPFVGNTEAFF
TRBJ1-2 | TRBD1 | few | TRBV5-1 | TGCGCCAGCGGGACAGGGGGCGCCCAAGCTGGCTACACCTTC | CASGTGGAQAGYTF
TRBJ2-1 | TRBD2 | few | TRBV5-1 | TGCGCCAGCAGCTTTGGACTAGCGGGCAGAGGCACCTACAATGAGCAGTTCTTC | CASSFGLAGRGTYNEQFF
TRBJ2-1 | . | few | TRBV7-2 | TGTGCCAGCAGCCCAGTGATCCTAAACAATGAGCAGTTCTTC | CASSPVILNNEQFF
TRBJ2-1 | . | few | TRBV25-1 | TGTGCCAGCAGTGAAGTCGATGAGCAGTTCTTC | CASSEVDEQFF
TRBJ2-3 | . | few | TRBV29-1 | TGCAGCGTTGGGCCTACTGGTGGCTATCGACCCGATACGCAGTATTTT | CSVGPTGGYRPDTQYF
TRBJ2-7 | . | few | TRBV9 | TGTGCCAGCAGCGTAGACGACAGGTCTCACTACGAGCAGTACTTC | CASSVDDRSHYEQYF
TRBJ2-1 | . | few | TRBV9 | TGTGCCAGCAGTCTAGTTTCCTTCAATGAGCAGTTCTTC | CASSLVSFNEQFF
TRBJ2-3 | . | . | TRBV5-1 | TGCGCCAGCAGCCCCGGATTGGTGGTGCGGGGACTCCGCATCACAGATACGCAGTATTTT | CASSPGLVVRGLRITDTQYF
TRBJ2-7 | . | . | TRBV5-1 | TGCGCCAGCAGCCCCGCCCGGACCTGGGAGCAGTACTTC | CASSPARTWEQYF
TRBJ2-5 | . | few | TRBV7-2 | TGTGCCAGCAGCCGTGGGGGGGGCCCAGAGACCCAGTACTTC | CASSRGGGPETQYF
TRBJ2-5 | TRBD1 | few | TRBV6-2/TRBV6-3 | TGTGCCAGCAAAAGACAGGGTCGAGAGACCCAGTACTTC | CASKRQGRETQYF
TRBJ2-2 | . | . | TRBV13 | TGTGCCAGCAGTCCTCCGGCGAGCGGTGCCACGTGGGGGGAGCTGTTTTTT | CASSPPASGATWGELFF
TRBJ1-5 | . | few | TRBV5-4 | TGTGCCAGCAGCCGGGACGGTATTAATCAGCCCCAGCATTTT | CASSRDGINQPQHF
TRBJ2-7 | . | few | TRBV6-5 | TGTGCCAGCAGTTACTCCCCCACCTACGAGCAGTACTTC | CASSYSPTYEQYF
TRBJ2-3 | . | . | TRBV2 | TGTGCCAGCAGGGGACTCCCCCTCTTGCAGTATTTT | CASRGLPLLQYF
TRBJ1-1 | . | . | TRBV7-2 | TGTGCCAGCAGGACAGTCACTGAAGCTTTCTTT | CASRTVTEAFF
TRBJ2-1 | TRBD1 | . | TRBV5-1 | TGCGCCAGCAGCGACGACGGACAGGGGTGGAATGAGCAGTTCTTC | CASSDDGQGWNEQFF
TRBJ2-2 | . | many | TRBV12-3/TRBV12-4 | TGTGCCAGCGGGTGGACAGCCTCGAACACCGGGGAGCTGTTTTTT | CASGWTASNTGELFF
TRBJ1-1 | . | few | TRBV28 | TGTGCCAGCAGTTTAGGGCCGGACAGCCCCATGAACACTGAAGCTTTCTTT | CASSLGPDSPMNTEAFF
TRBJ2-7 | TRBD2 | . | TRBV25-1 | TGTGCCAGCAGTGCAGGACTAGAGGGCGAGCAGTACTTC | CASSAGLEGEQYF
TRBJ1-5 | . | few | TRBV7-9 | TGTGCCAGCAGCTGGGGGACCAGCAATCAGCCCCAGCATTTT | CASSWGTSNQPQHF
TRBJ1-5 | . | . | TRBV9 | TGTGCCAGCAGCGTAGGAGGGATTGAGAATCAGCCCCAGCATTTT | CASSVGGIENQPQHF
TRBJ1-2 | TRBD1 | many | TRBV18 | TGTGCCAGCTCACGACAGGGGGATGGCTACACCTTC | CASSRQGDGYTF
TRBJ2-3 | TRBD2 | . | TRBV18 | TGTGCCAGCTCACCACAGGCCGGGGGGAAGTCAGATACGCAGTATTTT | CASSPQAGGKSDTQYF
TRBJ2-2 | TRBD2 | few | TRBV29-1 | TGCAGCGCCCTGACTAGCGGGATCAACACCGGGGAGCTGTTTTTT | CSALTSGINTGELFF
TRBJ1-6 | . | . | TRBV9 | TGTGCCAGCAGCGTAGATGTCTATTCGACAGATTCACCCCTCCACTTT | CASSVDVYSTDSPLHF
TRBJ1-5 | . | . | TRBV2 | TGTGCCAGCGGTCCTGATCTCCTTAACAGCCTCAATCAGCCCCAGCATTTT | CASGPDLLNSLNQPQHF
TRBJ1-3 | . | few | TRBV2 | TGTGCCAGCAGCCTCGGGACGGGAAGAAACACCATATATTTT | CASSLGTGRNTIYF
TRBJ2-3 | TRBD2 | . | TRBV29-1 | TGCAGCGTTGAAGGGGGGGGGACTACCACAGATACGCAGTATTTT | CSVEGGGTTTDTQYF
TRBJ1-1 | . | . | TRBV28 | TGTGCCAGCAGAGAAGTCAGGCTGCTGAACACTGAAGCTTTCTTT | CASREVRLLNTEAFF
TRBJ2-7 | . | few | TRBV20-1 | TGCAGTGCCCCGGACGCGAGGAGCTCCTACGAGCAGTACTTC | CSAPDARSSYEQYF
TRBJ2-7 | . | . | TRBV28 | TGTGCCAGCAGTTTACTTTGGCCGACCTACGAGCAGTACTTC | CASSLLWPTYEQYF
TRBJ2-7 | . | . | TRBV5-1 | TGCGCCAGCAGCCCTATGGGGCGCCCCTACGAGCAGTACTTC | CASSPMGRPYEQYF
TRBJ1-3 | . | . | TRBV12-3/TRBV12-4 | TGTGCCAGCAGTTTCCTCCAGGGAGGAGGAAACACCATATATTTT | CASSFLQGGGNTIYF
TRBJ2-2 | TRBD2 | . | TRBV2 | TGTGCCAGCAGTGAAAGGTCTAGCGGGGGCGCGAACACCGGGGAGCTGTTTTTT | CASSERSSGGANTGELFF
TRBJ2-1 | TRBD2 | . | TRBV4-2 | TGTGCCAGCAGCCTATCCCGACTAGCCCAGAGCTCCTACAATGAGCAGTTCTTC | CASSLSRLAQSSYNEQFF
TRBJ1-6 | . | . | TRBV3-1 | TGTGCCAGCAGCCCCTTGCGAGCGTCTAATTCACCCCTCCACTTT | CASSPLRASNSPLHF
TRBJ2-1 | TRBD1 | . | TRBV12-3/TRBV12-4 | TGTGCCAGCAGTGGGGGACAGGGGGCGTCGAATGAGCAGTTCTTC | CASSGGQGASNEQFF
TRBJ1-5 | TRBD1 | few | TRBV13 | TGTGCCAGCAGCGGGACAGGGGATAATCAGCCCCAGCATTTT | CASSGTGDNQPQHF
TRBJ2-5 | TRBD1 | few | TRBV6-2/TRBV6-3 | TGTGCCAGCAGTTACTCCGGGACAGGGGGCGTTGGGTACTTC | CASSYSGTGGVGYF
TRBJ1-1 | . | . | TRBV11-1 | TGTGCCAGCAGCTTCGGAAGGTCGACGGGGGCGGGGGACACTGAAGCTTTCTTT | CASSFGRSTGAGDTEAFF
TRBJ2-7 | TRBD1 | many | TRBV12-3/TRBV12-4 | TGTGCCAGCAGTGTAAGGGACAGCTCCTACGAGCAGTACTTC | CASSVRDSSYEQYF
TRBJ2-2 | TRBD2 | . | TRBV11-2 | TGTGCCAGCAGGAGAGGGACTAGCGGGAACACCGGGGAGCTGTTTTTT | CASRRGTSGNTGELFF
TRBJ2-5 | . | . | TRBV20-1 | TGCAGTGCTAGCCCACCGGGAGATGACCAAGAGACCCAGTACTTC | CSASPPGDDQETQYF
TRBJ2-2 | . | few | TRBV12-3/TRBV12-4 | TGTGCCAGCACTATCGACAGGATCGCGAACACCGGGGAGCTGTTTTTT | CASTIDRIANTGELFF
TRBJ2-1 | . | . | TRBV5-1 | TGCGCCAGCAGCTCCGGTTCCCCCCTCAATGAGCAGTTCTTC | CASSSGSPLNEQFF
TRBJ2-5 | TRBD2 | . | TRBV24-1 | TGTGCCACCAGCGGGGGGGCCTTGGAGACCCAGTACTTC | CATSGGALETQYF
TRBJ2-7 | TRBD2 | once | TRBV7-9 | TGTGCCAGCAGCGCAACTAGCGGTCTCGAGCAGTACTTC | CASSATSGLEQYF